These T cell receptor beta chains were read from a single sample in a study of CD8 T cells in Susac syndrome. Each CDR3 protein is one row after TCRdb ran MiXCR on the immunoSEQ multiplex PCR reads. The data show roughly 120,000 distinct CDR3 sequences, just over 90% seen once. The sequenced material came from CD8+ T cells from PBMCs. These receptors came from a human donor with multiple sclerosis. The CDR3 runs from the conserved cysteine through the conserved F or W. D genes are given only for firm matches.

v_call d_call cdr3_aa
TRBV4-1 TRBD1 CASSLHQGAGQPQHF
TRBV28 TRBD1 CASTPGQMNEKLFF
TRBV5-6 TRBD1 CATSDRGLSSYNSPLHF
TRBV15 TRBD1 CATSQRQGNTGELFF
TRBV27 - CASSLFFGEKLFF
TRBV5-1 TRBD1 CAGQGPRKEDNEQFF
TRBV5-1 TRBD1 CASSLPRTGDYYEQYF
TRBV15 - CATSKGRAGANVLTF
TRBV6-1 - CASIRTGWGANVLTF
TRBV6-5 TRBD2 CASSYSAGGAVGELFF
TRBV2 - CASRPEGGETQYF
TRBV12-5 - CASAQGGPLELFF
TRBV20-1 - CSARATPTPSTTDTQYF
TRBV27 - CASSRGSSYNEQFF
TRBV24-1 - CATSEKYNEQFF
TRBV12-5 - CASGSGLSPDTQYF
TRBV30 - CAWSDSLAGSTDTQYF
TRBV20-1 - CSAKEALTSYYGYTF
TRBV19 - CASRPTGLNTEAFF
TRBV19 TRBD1 CASKRQGFFYEQYF
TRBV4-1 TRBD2 CASSHRAGGGEQFF
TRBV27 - CASSGWGGPGELFF
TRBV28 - CASSSRGHPLRSGANVLTF
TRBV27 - CASSLSTKNIQYF
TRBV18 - CASSPGRYNEQFF
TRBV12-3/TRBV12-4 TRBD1 CASSPGGRAGEQYF
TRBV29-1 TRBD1 CSVVAGGRYEQYF
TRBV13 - CASSGGEISYNEQFF
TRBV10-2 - CASSESAVGYSGNTIYF
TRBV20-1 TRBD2 CSARIGGGPTGTQYF
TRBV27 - CASSPRSNYGYTF
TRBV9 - CASSTRYKEQETQYF
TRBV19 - CASSHRASTDTQYF
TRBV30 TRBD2 CAWREDNEQFF
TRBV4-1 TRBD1 CASTTPNRGTGELFF
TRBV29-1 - CSVEDGEGPNGYTF
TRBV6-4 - CASSDGAPRAEAFF
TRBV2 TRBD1 CANRDRGRGTDTQYF